This TCR beta chain stems from a study of T cell responses to AZD1222 COVID-19 vaccine. Notes on the study in general: It should be noted that donors were predominantly white British and more often female, and clonal diversity was possibly underestimated.

V was shortened by 6 bases and J by 8 bases, with 13 bases between the two germline ends. The CDR3 loop spans 13 amino acids. The V gene's germline CDR1 is KGHSH and CDR2 LQKENI. Concerning this clone: The antigen remains unidentified.

Produced via immunoSEQ multiplex PCR; TCRdb's table is partial and in-frame only. The table records fewer than 120,000 clones, 87% of them present only once. The source of this sequence is an adult in good health. This chain connects TRBV18 to TRBJ1-4; no reliable D call. The input for sequencing was peripheral blood, taken on day 0 of AZD1222 vaccination. This CDR3 is CASSLGAREKLFF. The CDR3 DNA follows: TGTGCCAGCTCTCTCGGTGCAAGGGAAAAACTGTTTTTT.